This TCR beta chain appears in the sequencing data of a study of a mutant IDH1 vaccine in newly diagnosed glioma. About the research overall: Pretreatment consisted of radiotherapy, temozolomide, or both, with most receiving both. Overall study findings and caveats: Pseudoprogression apparently tracked independently of changes in top peripheral T cell clonotypes.

To note about this clone: Its cognate antigen is unknown.

Time point denoted: week 5, during vaccination. In the vaccine, a single dose held 300 ug of the mutant IDH1 20-mer peptide, along with topical imiquimod. Generated by immunoSEQ multiplex PCR, the TCRdb table keeps only in-frame clones and is missing some. In the table there are about 26,000 clones, 79% of which are singletons. The origin of this receptor is a man in his forties with glioma. Some clones in this sample may be carry-over from other donors' samples. The sequencing here drew on PBMCs, taken from a glioma patient whose treatment included an IDH1 peptide vaccine.

As DNA, the CDR3 is TGTGCCATCAGTGAGGTGCGGGAAAACTATGGCTACACCTTC. Its protein product is CAISEVRENYGYTF. The chain links TRBV10-3 to TRBJ1-2; no clear D. CDR1 and CDR2 (germline): ENHRY, SYGVKD. This CDR3 contains 14 residues. V dropped 2 bases and J dropped 2 bases, with 9 bases sitting between them.